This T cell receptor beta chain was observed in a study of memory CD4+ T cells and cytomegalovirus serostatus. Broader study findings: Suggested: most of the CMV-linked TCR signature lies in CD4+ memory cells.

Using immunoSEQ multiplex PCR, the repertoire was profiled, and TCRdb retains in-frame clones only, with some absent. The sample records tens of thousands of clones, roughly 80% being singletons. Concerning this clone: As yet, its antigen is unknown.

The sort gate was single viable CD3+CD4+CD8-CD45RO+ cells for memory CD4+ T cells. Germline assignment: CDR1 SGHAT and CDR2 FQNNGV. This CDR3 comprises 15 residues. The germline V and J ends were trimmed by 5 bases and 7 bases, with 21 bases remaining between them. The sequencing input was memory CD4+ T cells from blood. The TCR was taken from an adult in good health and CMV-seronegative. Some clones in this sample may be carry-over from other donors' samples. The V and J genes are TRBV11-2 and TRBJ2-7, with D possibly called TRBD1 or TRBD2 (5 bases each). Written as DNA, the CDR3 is TGTGCCAGCAGCCGACCCGGGACGGCCCCTGGGGAGCAGTACTTC. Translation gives CASSRPGTAPGEQYF. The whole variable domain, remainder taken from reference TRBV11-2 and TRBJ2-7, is EAGVAQSPRYKIIEKRQSVAFWCNPISGHATLYWYQQILGQGPKLLIQFQNNGVVDDSQLPKDRFSAERLKGVDSTLKIQPAKLEDSAVYLCASSRPGTAPGEQYFGPGTRLTVT.